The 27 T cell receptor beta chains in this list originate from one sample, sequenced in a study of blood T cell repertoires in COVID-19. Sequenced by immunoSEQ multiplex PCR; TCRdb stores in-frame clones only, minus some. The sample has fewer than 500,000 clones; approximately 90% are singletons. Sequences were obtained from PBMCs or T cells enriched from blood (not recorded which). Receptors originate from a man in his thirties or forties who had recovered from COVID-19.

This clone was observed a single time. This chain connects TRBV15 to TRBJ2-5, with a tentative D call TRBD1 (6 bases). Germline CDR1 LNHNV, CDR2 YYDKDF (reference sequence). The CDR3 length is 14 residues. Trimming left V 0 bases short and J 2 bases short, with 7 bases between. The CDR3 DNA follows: TGTGCCACCAGCAGAGACAGGGGACAAGAGACCCAGTACTTC. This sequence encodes CATSRDRGQETQYF.

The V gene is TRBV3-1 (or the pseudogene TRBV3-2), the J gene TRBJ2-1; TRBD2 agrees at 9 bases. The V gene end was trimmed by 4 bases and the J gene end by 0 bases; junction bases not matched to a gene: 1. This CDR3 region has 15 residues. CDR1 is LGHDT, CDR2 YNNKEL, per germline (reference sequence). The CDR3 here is CASSRSGSSYNEQFF. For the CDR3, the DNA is TGTGCCAGCAGCCGTAGCGGGAGCTCCTACAATGAGCAGTTCTTC.

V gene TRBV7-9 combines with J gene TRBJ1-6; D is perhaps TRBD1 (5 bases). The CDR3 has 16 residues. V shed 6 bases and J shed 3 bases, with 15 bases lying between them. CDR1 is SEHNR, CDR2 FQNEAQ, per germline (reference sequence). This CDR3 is CASSPQGGGYNSPLHF. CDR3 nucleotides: TGTGCCAGCAGTCCCCAGGGTGGCGGCTATAATTCACCCCTCCACTTT.

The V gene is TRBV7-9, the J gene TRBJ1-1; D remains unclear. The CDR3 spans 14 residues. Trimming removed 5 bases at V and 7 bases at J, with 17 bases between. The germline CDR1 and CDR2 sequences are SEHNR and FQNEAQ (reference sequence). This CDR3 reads CASSLPGREDEAFF. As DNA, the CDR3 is TGTGCCAGCAGCCTCCCTGGGAGGGAGGATGAAGCTTTCTTT.

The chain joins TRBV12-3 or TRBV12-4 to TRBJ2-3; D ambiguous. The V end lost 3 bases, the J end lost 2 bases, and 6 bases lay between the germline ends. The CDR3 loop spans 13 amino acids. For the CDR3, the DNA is TGTGCCAGCAGTTTGTATAACACAGATACGCAGTATTTT. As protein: CASSLYNTDTQYF.

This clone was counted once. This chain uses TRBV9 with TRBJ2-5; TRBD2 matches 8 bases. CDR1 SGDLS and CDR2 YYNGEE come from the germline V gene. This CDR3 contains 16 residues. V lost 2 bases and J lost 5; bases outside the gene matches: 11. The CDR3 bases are TGTGCCAGCAGCGTTAGGGCGAGCGGGAGTGGTGAGACCCAGTACTTC. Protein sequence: CASSVRASGSGETQYF.

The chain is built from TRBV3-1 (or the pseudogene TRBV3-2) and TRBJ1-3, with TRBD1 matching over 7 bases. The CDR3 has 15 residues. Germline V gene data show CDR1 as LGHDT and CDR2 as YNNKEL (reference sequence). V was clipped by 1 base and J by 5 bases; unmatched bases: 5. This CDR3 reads CASSQGGTARNTIYF. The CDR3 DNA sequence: TGTGCCAGCAGCCAAGGCGGGACAGCGAGAAACACCATATATTTT.

CDR3: CASRGTENEKLFF. For the CDR3, the DNA is TGTGCCAGCAGAGGGACAGAGAATGAAAAACTGTTTTTT. The gene calls are TRBV6-5 and TRBJ1-4; TRBD1 agrees at 7 bases. The trim removed 6 bases at V and 5 bases at J, leaving 3 bases unmatched. Germline loops: CDR1 MNHEY, CDR2 SVGAGI. CDR3 length equals 13 residues.

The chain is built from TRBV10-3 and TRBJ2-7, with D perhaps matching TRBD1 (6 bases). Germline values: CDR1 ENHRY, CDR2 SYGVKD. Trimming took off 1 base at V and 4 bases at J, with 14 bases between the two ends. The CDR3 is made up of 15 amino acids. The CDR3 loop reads CAISEWQGFSYEQYF. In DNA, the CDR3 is TGTGCCATCAGTGAGTGGCAGGGGTTCTCATACGAGCAGTACTTC.

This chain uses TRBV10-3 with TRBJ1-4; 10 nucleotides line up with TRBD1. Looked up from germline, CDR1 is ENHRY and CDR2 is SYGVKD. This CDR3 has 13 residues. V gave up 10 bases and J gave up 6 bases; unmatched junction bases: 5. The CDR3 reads CATGQGDYEKLFF. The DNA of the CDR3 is TGTGCCACCGGACAGGGGGATTATGAAAAACTGTTTTTT.

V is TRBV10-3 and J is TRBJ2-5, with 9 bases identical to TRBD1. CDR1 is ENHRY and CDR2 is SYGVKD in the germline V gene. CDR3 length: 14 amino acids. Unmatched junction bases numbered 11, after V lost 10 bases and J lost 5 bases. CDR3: CATLDRGGRETQYF. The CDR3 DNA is TGTGCCACTTTGGACAGGGGCGGGCGCGAGACCCAGTACTTC.

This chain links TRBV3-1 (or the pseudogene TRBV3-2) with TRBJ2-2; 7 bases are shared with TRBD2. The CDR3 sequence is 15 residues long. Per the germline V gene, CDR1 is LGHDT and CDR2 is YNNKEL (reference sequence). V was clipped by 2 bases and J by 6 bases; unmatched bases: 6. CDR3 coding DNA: TGTGCCAGCAGCCAACGCGGGAGTTGGGCCGGGGAGCTGTTTTTT. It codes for CASSQRGSWAGELFF.

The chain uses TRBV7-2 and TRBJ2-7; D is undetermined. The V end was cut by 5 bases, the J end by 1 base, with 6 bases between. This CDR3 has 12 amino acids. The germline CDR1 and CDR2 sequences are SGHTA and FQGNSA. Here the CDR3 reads CASSQASYEQYF. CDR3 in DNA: TGTGCCAGCAGCCAAGCTTCCTACGAGCAGTACTTC.

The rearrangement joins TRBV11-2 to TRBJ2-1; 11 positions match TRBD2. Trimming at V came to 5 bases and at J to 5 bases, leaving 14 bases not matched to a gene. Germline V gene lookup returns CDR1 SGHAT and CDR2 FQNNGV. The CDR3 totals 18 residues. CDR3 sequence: CASSRTPTRLAGHNEQFF. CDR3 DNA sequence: TGTGCCAGCAGCCGCACACCGACACGACTAGCGGGACACAATGAGCAGTTCTTC.

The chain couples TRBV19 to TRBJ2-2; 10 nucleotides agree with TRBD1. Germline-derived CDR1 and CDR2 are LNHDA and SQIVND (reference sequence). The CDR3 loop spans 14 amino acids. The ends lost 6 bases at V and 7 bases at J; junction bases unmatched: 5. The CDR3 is CASRTGGEVGELFF. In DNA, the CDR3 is TGTGCCAGTAGGACAGGGGGCGAAGTCGGGGAGCTGTTTTTT.

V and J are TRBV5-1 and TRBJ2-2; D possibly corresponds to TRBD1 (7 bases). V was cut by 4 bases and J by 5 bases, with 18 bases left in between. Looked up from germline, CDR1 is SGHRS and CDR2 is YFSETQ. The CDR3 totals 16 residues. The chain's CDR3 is CASSPGQGGYTGELFF. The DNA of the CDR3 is TGCGCCAGCAGCCCGGGGCAGGGGGGCTATACCGGGGAGCTGTTTTTT.

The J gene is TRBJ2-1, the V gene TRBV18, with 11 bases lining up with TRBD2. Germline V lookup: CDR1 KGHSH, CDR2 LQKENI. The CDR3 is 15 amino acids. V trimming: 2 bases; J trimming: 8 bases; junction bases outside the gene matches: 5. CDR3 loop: CASSPASLAGDEQFF. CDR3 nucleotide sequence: TGTGCCAGCTCACCAGCATCACTAGCGGGAGATGAGCAGTTCTTC.

CDR3 amino acids: CASSPLGPSYEQYF. CDR3 nucleotides: TGTGCCAGCAGCCCCCTGGGGCCCTCCTACGAGCAGTACTTC. The chain has TRBV5-6 and TRBJ2-7; D is perhaps TRBD1 (5 bases). This CDR3 spans 14 amino acids. V lost 4 bases, J lost 0 bases, and 11 bases lay in between. Germline V gene lookup returns CDR1 SGHDT and CDR2 YYEEEE.

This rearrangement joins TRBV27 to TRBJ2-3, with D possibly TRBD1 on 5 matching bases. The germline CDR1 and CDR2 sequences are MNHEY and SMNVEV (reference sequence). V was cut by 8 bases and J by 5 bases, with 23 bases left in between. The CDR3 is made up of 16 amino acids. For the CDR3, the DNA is TGTGCCAGCTTTAGCTCCCCTGGCGGCAGGGTAGATACGCAGTATTTT. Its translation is CASFSSPGGRVDTQYF.

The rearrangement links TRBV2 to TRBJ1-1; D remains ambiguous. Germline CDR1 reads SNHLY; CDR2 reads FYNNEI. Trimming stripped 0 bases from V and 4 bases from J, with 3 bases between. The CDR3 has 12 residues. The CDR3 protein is CASSEASTEAFF. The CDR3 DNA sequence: TGTGCCAGCAGTGAAGCGAGCACTGAAGCTTTCTTT.

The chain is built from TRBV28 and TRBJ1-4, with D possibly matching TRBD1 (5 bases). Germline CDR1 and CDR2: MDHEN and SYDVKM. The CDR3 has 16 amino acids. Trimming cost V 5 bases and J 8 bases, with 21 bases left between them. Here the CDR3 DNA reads TGTGCCAGCAGTCCTCTAGGGGAGGCAAATCCCGAAAAACTGTTTTTT. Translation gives CASSPLGEANPEKLFF.

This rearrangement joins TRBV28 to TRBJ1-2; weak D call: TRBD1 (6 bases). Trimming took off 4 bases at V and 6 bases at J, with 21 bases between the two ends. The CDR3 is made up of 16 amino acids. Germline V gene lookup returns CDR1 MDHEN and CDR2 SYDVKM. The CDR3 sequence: CASSSHLQGTGNGYTF. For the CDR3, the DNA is TGTGCCAGCAGTTCTCATCTCCAGGGGACGGGCAATGGCTACACCTTC.

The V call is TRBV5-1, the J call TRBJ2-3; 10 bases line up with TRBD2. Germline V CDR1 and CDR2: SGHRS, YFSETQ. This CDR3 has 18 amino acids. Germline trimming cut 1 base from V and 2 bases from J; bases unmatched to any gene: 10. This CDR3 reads CASSLSSSGRSITDTQYF. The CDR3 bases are TGCGCCAGCAGCTTGAGCTCTAGCGGGAGAAGCATCACAGATACGCAGTATTTT.

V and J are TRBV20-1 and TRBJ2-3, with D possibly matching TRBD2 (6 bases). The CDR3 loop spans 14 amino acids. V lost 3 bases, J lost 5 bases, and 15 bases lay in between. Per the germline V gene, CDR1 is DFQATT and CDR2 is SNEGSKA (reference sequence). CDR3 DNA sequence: TGCAGTGCTAGTCTCGGGAGTAGGAGAGATACGCAGTATTTT. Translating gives CSASLGSRRDTQYF.

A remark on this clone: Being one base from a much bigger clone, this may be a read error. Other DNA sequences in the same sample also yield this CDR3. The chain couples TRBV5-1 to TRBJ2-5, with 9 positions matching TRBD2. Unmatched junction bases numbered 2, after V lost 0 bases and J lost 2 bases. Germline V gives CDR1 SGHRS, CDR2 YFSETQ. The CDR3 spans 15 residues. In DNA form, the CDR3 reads TGCGCCAGCAGCTTGGGCGGGGGGGATCAAGAGACCCAGTACTTC. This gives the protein CASSLGGGDQETQYF.

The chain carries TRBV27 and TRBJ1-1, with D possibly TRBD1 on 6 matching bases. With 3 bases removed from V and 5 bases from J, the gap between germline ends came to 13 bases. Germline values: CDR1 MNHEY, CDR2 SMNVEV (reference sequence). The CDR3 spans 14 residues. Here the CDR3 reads CASSFSSGVTEAFF. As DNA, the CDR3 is TGTGCCAGCAGTTTTTCTTCAGGGGTTACTGAAGCTTTCTTT.

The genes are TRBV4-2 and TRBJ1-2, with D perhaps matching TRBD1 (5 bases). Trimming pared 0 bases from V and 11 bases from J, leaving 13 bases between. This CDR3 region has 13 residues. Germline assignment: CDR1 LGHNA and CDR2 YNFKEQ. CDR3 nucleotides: TGTGCCAGCAGCCAAGAAGGGGAACGGGAGTACACCTTC. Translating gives CASSQEGEREYTF.